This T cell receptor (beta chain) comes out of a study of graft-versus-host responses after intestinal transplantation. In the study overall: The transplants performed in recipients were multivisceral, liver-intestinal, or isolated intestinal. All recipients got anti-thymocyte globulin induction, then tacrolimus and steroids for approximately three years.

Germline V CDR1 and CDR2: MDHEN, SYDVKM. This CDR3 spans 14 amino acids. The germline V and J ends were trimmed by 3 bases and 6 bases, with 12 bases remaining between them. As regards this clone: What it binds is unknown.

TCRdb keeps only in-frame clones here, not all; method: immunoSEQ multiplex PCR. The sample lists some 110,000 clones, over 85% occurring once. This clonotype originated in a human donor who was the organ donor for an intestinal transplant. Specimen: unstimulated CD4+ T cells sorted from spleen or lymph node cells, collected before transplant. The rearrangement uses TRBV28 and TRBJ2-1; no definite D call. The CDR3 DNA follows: TGTGCCAGCAGTTTCTCTGGCAGTACCAATGAGCAGTTCTTC. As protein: CASSFSGSTNEQFF.